This TCR beta chain was sequenced during a study of OX40 agonist ivuxolimab in advanced cancers. General study findings and limits: The study found that CD8+ T cells averaged more expanded clones than CD4+.

No patient had autoimmune disease or received systemic immunosuppression. Sequencing was performed with immunoSEQ multiplex PCR; in TCRdb, only in-frame clones are kept and a portion is missing. The profile shows about 42,000 clones, 70% to 90% of them singletons. The trim removed 3 bases at V and 2 bases at J, leaving 7 bases unmatched. The CDR3 has 16 amino acids. CDR1 SGHVS and CDR2 FNYEAQ come from the germline V gene. On this clone: Its matching antigen is unknown.

The rearrangement uses TRBV7-6 and TRBJ2-3; 8 bases are shared with TRBD2. Sequences were derived from CD4+ or CD8+ T cells sorted from blood, sampled in a trial of the OX40 agonist ivuxolimab. The TCR comes from an adult with an advanced solid tumor such as melanoma, head and neck, liver or kidney cancer. DNA for the CDR3: TGTGCCAGCAGCTTCGGGGGGGGAGAATACACAGATACGCAGTATTTT. Amino acid sequence: CASSFGGGEYTDTQYF.